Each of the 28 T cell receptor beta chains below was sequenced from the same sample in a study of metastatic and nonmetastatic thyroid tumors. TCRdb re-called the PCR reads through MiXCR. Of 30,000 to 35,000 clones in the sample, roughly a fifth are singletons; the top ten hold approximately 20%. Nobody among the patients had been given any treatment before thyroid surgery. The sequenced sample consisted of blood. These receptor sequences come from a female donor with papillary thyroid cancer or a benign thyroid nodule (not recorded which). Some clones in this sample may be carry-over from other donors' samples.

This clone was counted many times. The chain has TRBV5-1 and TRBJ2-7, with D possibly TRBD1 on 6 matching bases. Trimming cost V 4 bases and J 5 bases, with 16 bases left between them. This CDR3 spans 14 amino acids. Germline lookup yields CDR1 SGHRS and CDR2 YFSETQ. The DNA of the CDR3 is TGCGCCAGCAGCGTGACGGCAGGGGATCACGAGCAGTACTTC. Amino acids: CASSVTAGDHEQYF.

This CDR3 is CASSLGDRGLITGELFF. In nucleotides, the CDR3 is TGCGCCAGCAGCTTGGGGGACAGGGGGCTAATCACCGGGGAGCTGTTTTTT. The chain employs TRBV5-1 and TRBJ2-2; TRBD1 aligns across 12 bases. J was trimmed by 4 bases and V by 0 bases; bases with no gene match: 4. This CDR3 is 17 amino acids long. CDR1 is SGHRS and CDR2 is YFSETQ in the germline V gene.

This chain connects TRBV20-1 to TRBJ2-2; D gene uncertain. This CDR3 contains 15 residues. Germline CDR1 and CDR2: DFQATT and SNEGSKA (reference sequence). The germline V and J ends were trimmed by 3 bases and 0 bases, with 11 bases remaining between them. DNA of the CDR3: TGCAGTGCTAGGGCAGGCCCCTCGAACACCGGGGAGCTGTTTTTT. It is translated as CSARAGPSNTGELFF.

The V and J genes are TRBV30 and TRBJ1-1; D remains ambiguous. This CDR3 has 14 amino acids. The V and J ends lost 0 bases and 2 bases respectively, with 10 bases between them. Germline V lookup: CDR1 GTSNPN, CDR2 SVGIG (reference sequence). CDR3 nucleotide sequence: TGTGCCTGGAGTGTAATGGCACTTAACACTGAAGCTTTCTTT. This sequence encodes CAWSVMALNTEAFF. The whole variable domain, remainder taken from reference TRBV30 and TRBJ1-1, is SQTIHQWPATLVQPVGSPLSLECTVEGTSNPNLYWYRQAAGRGLQLLFYSVGIGQISSEVPQNLSASRPQDRQFILSSKKLLLSDSGFYLCAWSVMALNTEAFFGQGTRLTVV.

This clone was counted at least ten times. This CDR3 is CASSLSAEAFF. The CDR3 DNA sequence: TGTGCCAGCAGCTTATCAGCTGAAGCTTTCTTT. The rearrangement joins TRBV11-2 to TRBJ1-1; D unclear. Trimming took off 2 bases at V and 6 bases at J, with 4 bases between the two ends. Per the germline V gene, CDR1 is SGHAT and CDR2 is FQNNGV. This CDR3 is built from 11 residues.

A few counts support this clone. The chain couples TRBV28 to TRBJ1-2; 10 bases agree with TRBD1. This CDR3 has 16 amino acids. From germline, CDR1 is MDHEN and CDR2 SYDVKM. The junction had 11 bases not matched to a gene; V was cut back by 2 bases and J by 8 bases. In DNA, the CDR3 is TGTGCCAGCAGTTTAGTCCACGGGGACAGGGGCGGAGGCTACACCTTC. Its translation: CASSLVHGDRGGGYTF.

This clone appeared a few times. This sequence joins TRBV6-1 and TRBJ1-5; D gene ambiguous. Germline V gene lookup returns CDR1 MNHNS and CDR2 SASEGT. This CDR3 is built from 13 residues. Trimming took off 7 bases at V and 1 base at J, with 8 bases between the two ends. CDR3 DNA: TGTGCCAGCAAGGTAGGGAGCAATCAGCCCCAGCATTTT. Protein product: CASKVGSNQPQHF.

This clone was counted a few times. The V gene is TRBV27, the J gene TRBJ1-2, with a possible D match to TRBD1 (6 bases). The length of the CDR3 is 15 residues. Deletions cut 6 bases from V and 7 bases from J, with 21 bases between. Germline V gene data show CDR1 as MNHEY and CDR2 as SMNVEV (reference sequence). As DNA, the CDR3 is TGTGCCAGCAGCAAAGGGACACCATCTTTCTCTGGCTACACCTTC. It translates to CASSKGTPSFSGYTF.

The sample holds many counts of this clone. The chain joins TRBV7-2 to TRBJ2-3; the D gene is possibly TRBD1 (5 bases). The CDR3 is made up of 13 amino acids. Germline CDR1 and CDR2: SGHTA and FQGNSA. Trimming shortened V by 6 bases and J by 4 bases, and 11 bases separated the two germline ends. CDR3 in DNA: TGTGCCAGCAGTCCCCCCAGGGCAGATACGCAGTATTTT. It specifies CASSPPRADTQYF.

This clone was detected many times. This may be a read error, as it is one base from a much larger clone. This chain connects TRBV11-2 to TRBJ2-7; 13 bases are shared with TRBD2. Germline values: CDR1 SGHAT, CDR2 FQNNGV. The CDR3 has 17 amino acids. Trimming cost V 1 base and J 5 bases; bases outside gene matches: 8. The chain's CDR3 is CASSLVGRTSGGNEQYF. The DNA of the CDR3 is TGTGCCAGCAGCTTAGTAGGAAGGACTAGCGGGGGAAACGAGCAGTACTTC.

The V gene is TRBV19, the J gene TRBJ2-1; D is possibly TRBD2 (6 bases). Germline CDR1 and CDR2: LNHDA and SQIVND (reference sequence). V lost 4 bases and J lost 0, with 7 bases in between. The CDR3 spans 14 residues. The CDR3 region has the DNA TGTGCCAGTAGTAGGAGGGACTCCTACAATGAGCAGTTCTTC. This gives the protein CASSRRDSYNEQFF.

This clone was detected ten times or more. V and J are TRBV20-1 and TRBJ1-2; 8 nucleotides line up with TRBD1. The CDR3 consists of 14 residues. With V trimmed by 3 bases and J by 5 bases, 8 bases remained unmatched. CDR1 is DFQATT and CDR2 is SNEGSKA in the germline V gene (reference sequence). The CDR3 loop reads CSASPRTGSYGYTF. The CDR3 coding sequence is TGCAGTGCTAGTCCCCGGACAGGGTCGTATGGCTACACCTTC.

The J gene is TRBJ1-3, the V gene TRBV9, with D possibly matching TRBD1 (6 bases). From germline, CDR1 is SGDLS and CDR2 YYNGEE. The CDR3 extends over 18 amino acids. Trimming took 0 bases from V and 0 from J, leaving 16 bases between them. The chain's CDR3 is CASSVVPQGPSSGNTIYF. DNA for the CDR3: TGTGCCAGCAGCGTAGTCCCTCAGGGGCCCAGCTCTGGAAACACCATATATTTT.

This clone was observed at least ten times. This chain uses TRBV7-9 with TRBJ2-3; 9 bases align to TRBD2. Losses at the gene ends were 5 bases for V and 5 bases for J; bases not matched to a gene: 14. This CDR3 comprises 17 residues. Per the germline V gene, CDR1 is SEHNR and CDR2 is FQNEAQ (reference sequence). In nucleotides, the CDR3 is TGTGCCAGCAGCCGAGCGGTAGGGGCGGGGGGGCAAGATACGCAGTATTTT. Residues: CASSRAVGAGGQDTQYF.

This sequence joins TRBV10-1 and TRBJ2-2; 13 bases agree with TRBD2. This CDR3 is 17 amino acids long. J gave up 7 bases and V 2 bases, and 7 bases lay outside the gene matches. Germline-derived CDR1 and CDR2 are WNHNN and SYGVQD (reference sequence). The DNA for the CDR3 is TGCGCCAGCAGTGAGAAGAAAGGACTAGCGGGAGTCGGGGAGCTGTTTTTT. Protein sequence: CASSEKKGLAGVGELFF.

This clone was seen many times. CDR3 region: CSVAQGRVSPLHF. CDR3 sequence (DNA): TGCAGCGTTGCACAGGGTCGGGTTTCACCCCTCCACTTT. V and J are TRBV29-1 and TRBJ1-6; possible D gene TRBD1, 6 bases. V lost 4 bases to trimming and J lost 9 bases, with 13 bases between them. CDR1 SQVTM and CDR2 ANQGSEA come from the germline V gene. The CDR3 runs to 13 residues. The variable domain in full, completed from reference TRBV29-1 and TRBJ1-6, reads SAVISQKPSRDICQRGTSLTIQCQVDSQVTMMFWYRQQPGQSLTLIATANQGSEATYESGFVIDKFPISRPNLTFSTLTVSNMSPEDSSIYLCSVAQGRVSPLHFGNGTRLTVT.

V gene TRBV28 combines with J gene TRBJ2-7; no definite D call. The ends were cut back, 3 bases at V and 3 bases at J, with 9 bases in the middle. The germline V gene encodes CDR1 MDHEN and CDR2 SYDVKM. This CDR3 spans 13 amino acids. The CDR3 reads CASSLDGFYEQYF. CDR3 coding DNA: TGTGCCAGCAGTTTGGACGGCTTCTACGAGCAGTACTTC.

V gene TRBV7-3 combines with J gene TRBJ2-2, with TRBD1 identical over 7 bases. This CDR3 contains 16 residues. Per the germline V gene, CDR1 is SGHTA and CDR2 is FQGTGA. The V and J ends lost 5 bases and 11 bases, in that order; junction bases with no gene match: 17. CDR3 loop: CASSPPVDRAGGELFF. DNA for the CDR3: TGTGCCAGCAGCCCTCCGGTCGACAGGGCCGGCGGTGAGCTGTTTTTT.

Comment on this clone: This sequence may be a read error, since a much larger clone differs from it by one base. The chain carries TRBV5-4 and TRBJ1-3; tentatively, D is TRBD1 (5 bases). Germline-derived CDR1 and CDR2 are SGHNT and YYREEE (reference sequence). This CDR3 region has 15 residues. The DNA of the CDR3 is TGTTCCAGCAGCGCTCAGGGCCGGGGTGGAAACACCATATATTTT. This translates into CSSSAQGRGGNTIYF.

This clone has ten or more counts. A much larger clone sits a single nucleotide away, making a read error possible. CDR3 bases: TGTGCCAGCAGTTTAGCGGGACGGGGCTACGAGCAGTACTTC. Protein product: CASSLAGRGYEQYF. This chain uses TRBV12-3 or TRBV12-4 with TRBJ2-7; D may match TRBD1 or TRBD2 (5 bases each). V lost 0 bases, J lost 3 bases, and 9 bases lay in between. The CDR3 is 14 residues long.

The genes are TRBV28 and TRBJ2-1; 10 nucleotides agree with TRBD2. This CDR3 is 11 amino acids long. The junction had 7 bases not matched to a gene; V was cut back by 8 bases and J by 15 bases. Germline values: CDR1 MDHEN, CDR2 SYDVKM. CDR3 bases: TGTGCCAGCGAAGGTAGCGGGAGGAGGTTCTTC. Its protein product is CASEGSGRRFF.

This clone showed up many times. In nucleotides, the CDR3 is TGTGCCAGCAGCGTAGACGGGGGTCATACCTACGAGCAGTACTTC. Amino acid sequence: CASSVDGGHTYEQYF. V gene TRBV9 combines with J gene TRBJ2-7, with a tentative D call TRBD2 (6 bases). The CDR3 totals 15 residues. V lost 0 bases to trimming and J lost 2 bases, with 12 bases between them. Germline loops: CDR1 SGDLS, CDR2 YYNGEE.

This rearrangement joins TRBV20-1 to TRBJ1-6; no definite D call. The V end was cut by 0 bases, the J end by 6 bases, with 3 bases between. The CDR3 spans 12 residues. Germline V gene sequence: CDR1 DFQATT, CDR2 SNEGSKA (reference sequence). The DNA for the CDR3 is TGCAGTGCTAGAGATGGTAATTCACCCCTCCACTTT. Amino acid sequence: CSARDGNSPLHF.

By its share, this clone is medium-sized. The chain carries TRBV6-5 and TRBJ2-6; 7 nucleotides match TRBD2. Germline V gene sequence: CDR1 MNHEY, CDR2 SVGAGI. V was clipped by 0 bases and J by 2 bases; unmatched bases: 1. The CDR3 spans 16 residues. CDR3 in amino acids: CASSYSGGAGANVLTF. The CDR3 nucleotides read TGTGCCAGCAGTTACTCTGGGGGGGCTGGGGCCAACGTCCTGACTTTC.

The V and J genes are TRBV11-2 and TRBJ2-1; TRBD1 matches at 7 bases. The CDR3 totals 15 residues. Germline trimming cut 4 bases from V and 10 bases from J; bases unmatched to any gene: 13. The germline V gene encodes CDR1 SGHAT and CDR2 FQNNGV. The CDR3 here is CASSSDRDLALEQFF. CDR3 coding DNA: TGTGCCAGCAGCTCAGACAGGGATCTAGCCTTAGAGCAGTTCTTC. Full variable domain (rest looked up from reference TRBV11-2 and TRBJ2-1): EAGVAQSPRYKIIEKRQSVAFWCNPISGHATLYWYQQILGQGPKLLIQFQNNGVVDDSQLPKDRFSAERLKGVDSTLKIQPAKLEDSAVYLCASSSDRDLALEQFFGPGTRLTVL.

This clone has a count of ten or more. As DNA, the CDR3 is TGTGCCAGCAGTGTCGTACCGAACACCGGGGAGCTGTTTTTT. This sequence encodes CASSVVPNTGELFF. V is TRBV6-1 and J is TRBJ2-2; D unclear. The CDR3 spans 14 residues. The V end lost 4 bases, the J end lost 0 bases, and 6 bases lay between the germline ends. Germline V gene data show CDR1 as MNHNS and CDR2 as SASEGT.

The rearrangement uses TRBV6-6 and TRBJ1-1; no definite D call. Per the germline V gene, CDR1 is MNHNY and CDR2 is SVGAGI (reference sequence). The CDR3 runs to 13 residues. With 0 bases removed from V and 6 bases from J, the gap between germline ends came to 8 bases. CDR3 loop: CASSYSRSAEAFF. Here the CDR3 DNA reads TGTGCCAGCAGTTACTCTCGGAGCGCTGAAGCTTTCTTT.

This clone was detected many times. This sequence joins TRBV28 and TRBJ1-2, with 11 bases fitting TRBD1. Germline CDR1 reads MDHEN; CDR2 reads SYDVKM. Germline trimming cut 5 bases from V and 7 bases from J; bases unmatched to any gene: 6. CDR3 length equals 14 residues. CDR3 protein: CASSIGQGASGYTF. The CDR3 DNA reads TGTGCCAGCAGTATTGGACAGGGGGCTAGTGGCTACACCTTC.